The rows below give T cell receptor beta chains drawn from one sample of a study of T cell repertoires in aging, cancer and after chemotherapy. MiXCR was run by TCRdb on the multiplex PCR reads, yielding one entry per CDR3 protein. Among 2,700 or so distinct CDR3 sequences listed, about 33% were seen once. The sequenced sample was blood. The receptors shown here come from a human donor with a solid tumor. CDR3s include the opening cysteine and the closing phenylalanine or tryptophan. Fields, in order: clone size, V gene, D gene, J gene, CDR3 DNA, CDR3 protein. D genes are given only for firm matches. The listing skips clone size in some rows; elsewhere it reads once, few, many or a size class.

clone size: NA; V gene: TRBV12-3/TRBV12-4; D gene: NA; J gene: TRBJ1-1; CDR3 DNA: TGTGCCAGCAGTTTGAGAGTGGAAGCTTTCTTT; CDR3 protein: CASSLRVEAFF
clone size: NA; V gene: TRBV12-3/TRBV12-4; D gene: NA; J gene: TRBJ1-2; CDR3 DNA: TGTGCCAGCACCACCGTCCCAGGTGGCTACACCTTC; CDR3 protein: CASTTVPGGYTF
clone size: large; V gene: TRBV29-1; D gene: TRBD1; J gene: TRBJ2-1; CDR3 DNA: TGCAGCGTTTTGGGACAGGGGGTGACTGGGGAGCAGTTCTTC; CDR3 protein: CSVLGQGVTGEQFF
clone size: NA; V gene: TRBV20-1; D gene: NA; J gene: TRBJ1-1; CDR3 DNA: TGCAGTGCTAGACTCACAGGGACTGAAGCTTTCTTT; CDR3 protein: CSARLTGTEAFF
clone size: NA; V gene: TRBV19; D gene: NA; J gene: TRBJ1-1; CDR3 DNA: TGTGCCAGTAGTATTGGTTTAGCGGCTGAAGCTTTCTTT; CDR3 protein: CASSIGLAAEAFF
clone size: few; V gene: TRBV12-3/TRBV12-4; D gene: NA; J gene: TRBJ2-5; CDR3 DNA: TGTGCCAGCAGTTACAGGCTAGGTGAAGAGACCCAGTACTTC; CDR3 protein: CASSYRLGEETQYF
clone size: NA; V gene: TRBV19; D gene: NA; J gene: TRBJ1-1; CDR3 DNA: TGTGCCACTTTATGGGGGGGTACTGAAGCTTTCTTT; CDR3 protein: CATLWGGTEAFF
clone size: NA; V gene: TRBV27; D gene: NA; J gene: TRBJ1-3; CDR3 DNA: TGTGCCAGCAGTCCACGCAGGGCCACCTCTGGAAACACCATATATTTT; CDR3 protein: CASSPRRATSGNTIYF
clone size: medium-sized; V gene: TRBV6-1; D gene: NA; J gene: TRBJ2-3; CDR3 DNA: TGTGCCAGCAGTGGGCAATCGGGGGCAGATACGCAGTATTTT; CDR3 protein: CASSGQSGADTQYF
clone size: NA; V gene: TRBV15; D gene: NA; J gene: TRBJ1-4; CDR3 DNA: TGTGCCACCAGCAGAGGTACAGGGTTTGCAACTAATGAAAAACTGTTTTTT; CDR3 protein: CATSRGTGFATNEKLFF
clone size: few; V gene: TRBV12-3/TRBV12-4; D gene: NA; J gene: TRBJ1-1; CDR3 DNA: TGTGCCAGCTCGATTCTGAACACTGAAGCTTTCTTT; CDR3 protein: CASSILNTEAFF
clone size: large; V gene: TRBV14; D gene: NA; J gene: TRBJ2-3; CDR3 DNA: TGTGCCAGCAGCCCAGACAGAGATACGCAGTATTTT; CDR3 protein: CASSPDRDTQYF
clone size: NA; V gene: TRBV30; D gene: NA; J gene: TRBJ2-3; CDR3 DNA: TGTGCCTGGAGTTGGTGGGGGGCTAGCACAGATACGCACTATTTT; CDR3 protein: CAWSWWGASTDTHYF
clone size: NA; V gene: TRBV5-6; D gene: NA; J gene: TRBJ2-3; CDR3 DNA: TGTGCCAGCAGCCAACTAAAGCTTGGTGGATACACAGATACGCAGTATTTT; CDR3 protein: CASSQLKLGGYTDTQYF
clone size: NA; V gene: TRBV11-1; D gene: NA; J gene: TRBJ1-6; CDR3 DNA: TGTGCCAGCAGCCCCTTGGGGCAGGGGACGAATTCACCCCTCCACTTT; CDR3 protein: CASSPLGQGTNSPLHF
clone size: NA; V gene: TRBV6-6; D gene: NA; J gene: TRBJ1-5; CDR3 DNA: TGTGCCAGCAGCCAAGGGGTCGTGGGCAATCAGCCCCAGCATTTT; CDR3 protein: CASSQGVVGNQPQHF
clone size: medium-sized; V gene: TRBV6-4; D gene: NA; J gene: TRBJ1-6; CDR3 DNA: TGTGCCAGCAGTGACGAACAGGGAGGACTCCACTTT; CDR3 protein: CASSDEQGGLHF
clone size: once; V gene: TRBV19; D gene: TRBD2; J gene: TRBJ2-5; CDR3 DNA: TGTGCCAGTAGTATAGATGCGCCTAGCGGGGGTCAAGAGACCCAGTACTTC; CDR3 protein: CASSIDAPSGGQETQYF
clone size: NA; V gene: TRBV7-2; D gene: NA; J gene: TRBJ1-1; CDR3 DNA: TGTGCCAGCAGCTTAGTAATTAACACTGAAGCTTTCTTT; CDR3 protein: CASSLVINTEAFF
clone size: NA; V gene: TRBV12-3/TRBV12-4; D gene: TRBD1; J gene: TRBJ1-2; CDR3 DNA: TGTGCCAGCACCTCACGGGACAGGGCGAACTATGGCTACACCTTC; CDR3 protein: CASTSRDRANYGYTF
clone size: few; V gene: TRBV19; D gene: NA; J gene: TRBJ2-7; CDR3 DNA: TGTGCCAGTAGTCCTTCTCGCTACGAGCAGTACTTC; CDR3 protein: CASSPSRYEQYF
clone size: NA; V gene: TRBV28; D gene: NA; J gene: TRBJ1-1; CDR3 DNA: TGTGCCAGCAGCCCGGACGTGAACACTGAAGCTTTCTTT; CDR3 protein: CASSPDVNTEAFF
clone size: NA; V gene: TRBV24-1; D gene: NA; J gene: TRBJ2-5; CDR3 DNA: TGTGCCACCAGTTCGGCCGGGGGGACACAAGAGACCCAGTACTTC; CDR3 protein: CATSSAGGTQETQYF
clone size: few; V gene: TRBV6-4; D gene: NA; J gene: TRBJ2-2; CDR3 DNA: TGTGCCAGCAGTGCCAACAGGGATTCGGGCACCGGGGAGCTGTTTTTT; CDR3 protein: CASSANRDSGTGELFF
clone size: medium-sized; V gene: TRBV29-1; D gene: NA; J gene: TRBJ1-2; CDR3 DNA: TGCAGCGTTGAAATAAGAGTTGAGGGATACTATGGCTACACCTTC; CDR3 protein: CSVEIRVEGYYGYTF
clone size: NA; V gene: TRBV5-4; D gene: TRBD2; J gene: TRBJ2-3; CDR3 DNA: TGTGCCAGCAGCTTGGCTAGCGGGGGTACAGATACGCAGTATTTT; CDR3 protein: CASSLASGGTDTQYF
clone size: NA; V gene: TRBV5-1; D gene: NA; J gene: TRBJ2-5; CDR3 DNA: TGCGCCAGCAGCGAACAACGGGGGGCCATGGAGACCCAGTACTTC; CDR3 protein: CASSEQRGAMETQYF
clone size: few; V gene: TRBV4-1; D gene: TRBD1; J gene: TRBJ1-2; CDR3 DNA: TGCGCCAGCAGCCCATGGACAGGGAACTATGGCTACACCTTC; CDR3 protein: CASSPWTGNYGYTF
clone size: NA; V gene: TRBV24-1; D gene: NA; J gene: TRBJ2-3; CDR3 DNA: TGTGCCACCAGTGATTTTTCTACAGATACGCAGTATTTT; CDR3 protein: CATSDFSTDTQYF
clone size: few; V gene: TRBV6-2/TRBV6-3; D gene: TRBD2; J gene: TRBJ2-3; CDR3 DNA: TGTGCCAGCAGTTTTGGGCTAGCGGGGAGATTCGCGACAGATACGCAGTATTTT; CDR3 protein: CASSFGLAGRFATDTQYF
clone size: medium-sized; V gene: TRBV15; D gene: TRBD1; J gene: TRBJ1-2; CDR3 DNA: TGTGCCACCAGCGGGAGGACAGGGGGCTTCTATGGCTACACCTTC; CDR3 protein: CATSGRTGGFYGYTF
clone size: NA; V gene: TRBV6-2/TRBV6-3; D gene: NA; J gene: TRBJ1-1; CDR3 DNA: TGTGCCAGCAGTTATGTCGGAGAGGCTGAAGCTTTCTTT; CDR3 protein: CASSYVGEAEAFF
clone size: medium-sized; V gene: TRBV19; D gene: NA; J gene: TRBJ2-7; CDR3 DNA: TGTGCCAGTAGTCTAAGGCCAGTCACATCCTACGAGCAGTACTTC; CDR3 protein: CASSLRPVTSYEQYF
clone size: NA; V gene: TRBV5-1; D gene: NA; J gene: TRBJ2-5; CDR3 DNA: TGCGCCAGCAGCCCGGAGGACAGACTACAAGAGACCCAGTACTTC; CDR3 protein: CASSPEDRLQETQYF
clone size: few; V gene: TRBV7-2; D gene: NA; J gene: TRBJ2-2; CDR3 DNA: TGTGCCAGCAGCCCCACAATCGGGGAGCTGTTTTTT; CDR3 protein: CASSPTIGELFF
clone size: few; V gene: TRBV27; D gene: TRBD1; J gene: TRBJ1-6; CDR3 DNA: TGTGCCAGCAGTTTTCTTCGGTCAGGGGGGCAAGATTCACCCCTCCACTTT; CDR3 protein: CASSFLRSGGQDSPLHF
clone size: medium-sized; V gene: TRBV29-1; D gene: NA; J gene: TRBJ2-7; CDR3 DNA: TGCAGCGTCGGCAGCGGACTCTACGAGCAGTACTTC; CDR3 protein: CSVGSGLYEQYF
clone size: NA; V gene: TRBV30; D gene: NA; J gene: TRBJ1-2; CDR3 DNA: TGTGCCTGGACCAGCTTTGATAGGGGACTAGAAGGCTTC; CDR3 protein: CAWTSFDRGLEGF
clone size: NA; V gene: TRBV12-3/TRBV12-4; D gene: NA; J gene: TRBJ1-5; CDR3 DNA: TGTGCCAGCAGCGAACCGGGGCGAAATCAGCCCCAGCATTTT; CDR3 protein: CASSEPGRNQPQHF
clone size: few; V gene: TRBV10-3; D gene: NA; J gene: TRBJ2-7; CDR3 DNA: TGTGCCATCAGTGAGGCGGGCAGAAGGATCTCCTACGAGCAGTACTTC; CDR3 protein: CAISEAGRRISYEQYF
clone size: NA; V gene: TRBV27; D gene: NA; J gene: TRBJ1-4; CDR3 DNA: TGTGCCAGCAGTTCCGCGCAGGGGTTTGGTGAAAAACTGTTTTTT; CDR3 protein: CASSSAQGFGEKLFF
clone size: medium-sized; V gene: TRBV6-5; D gene: TRBD2; J gene: TRBJ2-5; CDR3 DNA: TGTGCCAGCAGTTGGCGGGGGGGCCAAGAGACCCAGTACTTC; CDR3 protein: CASSWRGGQETQYF
clone size: few; V gene: TRBV5-5; D gene: NA; J gene: TRBJ2-1; CDR3 DNA: TGTGCCAGCAAGTCCCATGGGTTTTTTTCTGTGGAATACTCCTACAATGAGCAGTTCTTC; CDR3 protein: CASKSHGFFSVEYSYNEQFF
clone size: NA; V gene: TRBV6-2/TRBV6-3; D gene: NA; J gene: TRBJ1-5; CDR3 DNA: TGTGCCAGCAGTTACGAGGTCAGGGTCGACCTCGTAGCAAATCAGCCCCAGCATTTT; CDR3 protein: CASSYEVRVDLVANQPQHF
clone size: once; V gene: TRBV12-3/TRBV12-4; D gene: TRBD1; J gene: TRBJ2-7; CDR3 DNA: TGTGCCAGCAGTCCTGCCTCGACAGGGGCCTACGAGCAGTACTTC; CDR3 protein: CASSPASTGAYEQYF